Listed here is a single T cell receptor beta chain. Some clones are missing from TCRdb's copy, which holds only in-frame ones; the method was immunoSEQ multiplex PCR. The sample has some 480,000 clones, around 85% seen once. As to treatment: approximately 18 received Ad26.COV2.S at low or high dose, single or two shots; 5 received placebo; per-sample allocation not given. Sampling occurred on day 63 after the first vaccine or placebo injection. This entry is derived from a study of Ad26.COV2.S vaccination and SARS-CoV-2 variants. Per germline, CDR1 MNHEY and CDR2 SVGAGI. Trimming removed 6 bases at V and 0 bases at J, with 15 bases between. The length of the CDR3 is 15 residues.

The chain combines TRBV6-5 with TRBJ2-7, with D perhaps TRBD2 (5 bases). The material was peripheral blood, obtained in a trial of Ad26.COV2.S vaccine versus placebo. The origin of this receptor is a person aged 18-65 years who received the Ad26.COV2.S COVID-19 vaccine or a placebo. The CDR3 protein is CASRVGPSISYEQYF. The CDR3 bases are TGTGCCAGCAGGGTCGGCCCTAGCATCTCCTACGAGCAGTACTTC.